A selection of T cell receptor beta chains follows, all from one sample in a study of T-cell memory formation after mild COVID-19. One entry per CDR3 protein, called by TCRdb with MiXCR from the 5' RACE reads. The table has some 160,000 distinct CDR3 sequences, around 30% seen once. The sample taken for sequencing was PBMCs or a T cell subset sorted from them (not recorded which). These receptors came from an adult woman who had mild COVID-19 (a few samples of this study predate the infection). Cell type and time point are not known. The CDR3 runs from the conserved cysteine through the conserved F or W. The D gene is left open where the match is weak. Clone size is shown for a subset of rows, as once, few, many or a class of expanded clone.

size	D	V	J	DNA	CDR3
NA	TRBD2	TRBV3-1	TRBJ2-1	TGTGCCAGCAGCCCGCCGGGACTACTAAATGAGCAGTTCTTC	CASSPPGLLNEQFF
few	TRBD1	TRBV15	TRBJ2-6	TGTGCCACCAGCAGTTTCCTGGGACAGGGGGGTTCTGGGGCCAACGTCCTGACTTTC	CATSSFLGQGGSGANVLTF
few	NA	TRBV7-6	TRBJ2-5	TGTGCCAGCAGCTCGGACTCATACCAAGAGACCCAGTACTTC	CASSSDSYQETQYF
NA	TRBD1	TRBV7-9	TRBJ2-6	TGTGCCAGCAGCGTTAGATCCGGGACAGGCACCAACTCTGGGGCCAACGTCCTGACTTTC	CASSVRSGTGTNSGANVLTF
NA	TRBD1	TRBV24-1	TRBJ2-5	TGTGCCACCAGTGATTTGGGGACAGGGGGCGAAGAGACCCAGTACTTC	CATSDLGTGGEETQYF
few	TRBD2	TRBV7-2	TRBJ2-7	TGTGCCAGCAGCATAGGGACTAGCGGCGACTACGAGCAGTACTTC	CASSIGTSGDYEQYF
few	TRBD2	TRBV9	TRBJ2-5	TGTGCCAGCAGCGTACCCCGGACTAGCGGGGACCAAGAGACCCAGTACTTC	CASSVPRTSGDQETQYF
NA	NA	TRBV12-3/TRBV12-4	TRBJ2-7	TGTGCCAGCAGTTTAGACAGCTACTACGAGCAGTACTTC	CASSLDSYYEQYF
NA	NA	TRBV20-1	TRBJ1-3	TGCAGTTTAACCGGGACGGAGGGAAACACCATATATTTT	CSLTGTEGNTIYF
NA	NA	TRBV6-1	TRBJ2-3	TGTGCCAGCAGTGGATGGAGCACAGATACGCAGTATTTT	CASSGWSTDTQYF
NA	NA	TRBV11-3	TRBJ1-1	TGTGCCAGCAGCTTAGCCGCTGAACAGAACACTGAAGCTTTCTTT	CASSLAAEQNTEAFF
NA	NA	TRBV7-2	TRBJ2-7	TGTGCCAGCAGCCCCTCGGTCGGGCGTTCAACCTACGAGCAGTACTTC	CASSPSVGRSTYEQYF
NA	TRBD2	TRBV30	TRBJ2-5	TGTGCCTGGAGTGTCCTAGCGGGGGGCCAAGAGACCCAGTACTTC	CAWSVLAGGQETQYF
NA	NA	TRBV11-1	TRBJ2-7	TGTGCCAGCAGCCACGGACAGTCATACGAGCAGTACTTC	CASSHGQSYEQYF
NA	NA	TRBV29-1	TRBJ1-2	TGCAGCGTTGAAGGCGGGTACCTCTATGGCTACACCTTC	CSVEGGYLYGYTF
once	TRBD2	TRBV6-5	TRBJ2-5	TGTGCCAGCAGTTTTGGCGGGGGACCTCAAGAGACCCAGTACTTC	CASSFGGGPQETQYF
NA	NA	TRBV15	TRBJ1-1	TGTGCCACCAAGATTTTAGGTGGGATGAACACTGAAGCTTTCTTT	CATKILGGMNTEAFF
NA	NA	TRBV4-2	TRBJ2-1	TGTGCCAGCAGCCAAGATGGGGGGACCAATTTCAATGAGCAGTTCTTC	CASSQDGGTNFNEQFF
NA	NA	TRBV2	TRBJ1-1	TGTGCCAGCACGCCCCAGCAATGGAACACTGAAGCTTTCTTT	CASTPQQWNTEAFF
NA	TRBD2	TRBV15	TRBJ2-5	TGTGCCACCAGCAGAGATCTGGTTGCGGGGGGGCAAGAGACCCAGTACTTC	CATSRDLVAGGQETQYF
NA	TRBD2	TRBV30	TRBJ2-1	TGTGCCGGGCACCCGGGACTAGCGGGGGCCAGGCAGTTCTTC	CAGHPGLAGARQFF
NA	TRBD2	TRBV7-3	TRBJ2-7	TGTGCCAGCAGCTCCAGCACGAGCGGACTAGCGGGGGTTGAGGAGCAGTACTTC	CASSSSTSGLAGVEEQYF
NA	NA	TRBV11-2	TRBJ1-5	TGTGCCAGCAGCGGCCTTACTGGTCAGCCCCAGCATTTT	CASSGLTGQPQHF
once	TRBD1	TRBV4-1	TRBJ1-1	TGCGCCAGCAGCAAAGGGACAGACGGAACTGAAGCTTTCTTT	CASSKGTDGTEAFF
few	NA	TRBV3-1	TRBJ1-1	TGTGCCAGCAGCCAAGATCTAACCCTGAACACTGAAGCTTTCTTT	CASSQDLTLNTEAFF
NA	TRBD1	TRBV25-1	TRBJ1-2	TGTGCCAGCAGTGAGGGGGACAGCTATGGCTACACCTTC	CASSEGDSYGYTF
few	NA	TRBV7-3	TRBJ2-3	TGTGCCAGCAGCCCCCCAGGTAGTAAAGATACGCAGTATTTT	CASSPPGSKDTQYF